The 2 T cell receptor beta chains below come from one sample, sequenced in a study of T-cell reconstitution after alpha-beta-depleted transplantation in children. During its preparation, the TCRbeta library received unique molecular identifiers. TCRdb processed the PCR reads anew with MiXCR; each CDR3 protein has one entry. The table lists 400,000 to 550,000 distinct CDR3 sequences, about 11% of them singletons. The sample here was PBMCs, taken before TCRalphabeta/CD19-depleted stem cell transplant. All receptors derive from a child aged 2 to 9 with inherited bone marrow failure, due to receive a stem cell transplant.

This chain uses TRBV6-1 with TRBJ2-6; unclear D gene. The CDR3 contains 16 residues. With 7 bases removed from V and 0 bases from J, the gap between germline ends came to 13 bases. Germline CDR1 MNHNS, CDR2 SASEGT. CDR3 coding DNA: TGTGCCAGCAAGGTATACTCTGCCTCTGGGGCCAACGTCCTGACTTTC. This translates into CASKVYSASGANVLTF.

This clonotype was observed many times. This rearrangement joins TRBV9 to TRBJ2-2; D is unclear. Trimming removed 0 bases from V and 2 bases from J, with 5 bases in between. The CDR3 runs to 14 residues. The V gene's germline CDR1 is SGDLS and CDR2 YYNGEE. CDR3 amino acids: CASSVGGNTGELFF. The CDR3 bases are TGTGCCAGCAGCGTAGGCGGAAACACCGGGGAGCTGTTTTTT.